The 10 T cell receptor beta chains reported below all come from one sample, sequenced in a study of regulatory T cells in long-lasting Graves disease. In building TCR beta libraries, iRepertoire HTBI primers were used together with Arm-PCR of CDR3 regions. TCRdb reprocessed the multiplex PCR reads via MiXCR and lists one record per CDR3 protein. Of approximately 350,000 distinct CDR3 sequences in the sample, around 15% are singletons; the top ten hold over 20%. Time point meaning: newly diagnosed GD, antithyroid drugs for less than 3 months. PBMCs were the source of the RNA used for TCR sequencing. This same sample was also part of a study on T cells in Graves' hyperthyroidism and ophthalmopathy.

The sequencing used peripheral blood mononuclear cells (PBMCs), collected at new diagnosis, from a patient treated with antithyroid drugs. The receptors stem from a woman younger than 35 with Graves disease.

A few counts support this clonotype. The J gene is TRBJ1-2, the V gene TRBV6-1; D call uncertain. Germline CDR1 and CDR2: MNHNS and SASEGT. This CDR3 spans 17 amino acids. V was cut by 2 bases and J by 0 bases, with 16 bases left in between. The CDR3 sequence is CASSERFGLPPNYGYTF. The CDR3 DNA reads TGTGCCAGCAGTGAACGTTTTGGCCTTCCCCCTAACTATGGCTACACCTTC.

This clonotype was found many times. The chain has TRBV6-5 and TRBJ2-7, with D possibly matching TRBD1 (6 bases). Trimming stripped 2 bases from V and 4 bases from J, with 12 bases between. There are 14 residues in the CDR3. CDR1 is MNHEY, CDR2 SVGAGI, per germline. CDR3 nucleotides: TGTGCCAGCAGTTACAGATGGGGGCGGTACGAGCAGTACTTC. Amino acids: CASSYRWGRYEQYF.

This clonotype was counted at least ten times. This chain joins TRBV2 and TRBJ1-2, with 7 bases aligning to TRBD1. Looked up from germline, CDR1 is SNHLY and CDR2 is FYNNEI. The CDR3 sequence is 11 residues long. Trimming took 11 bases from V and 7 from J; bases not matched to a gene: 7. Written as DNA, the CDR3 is TGTGCCTCCCGACAGGGTGGTGGCTACACCTTC. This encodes CASRQGGGYTF.

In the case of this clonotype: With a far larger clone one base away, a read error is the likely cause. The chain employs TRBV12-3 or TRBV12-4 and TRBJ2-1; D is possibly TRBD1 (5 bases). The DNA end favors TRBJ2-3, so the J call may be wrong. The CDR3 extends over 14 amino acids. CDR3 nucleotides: TGTGCCACCAGTTTCGGCAGGGTGCTGGATACGCAGTATTTT. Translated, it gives CATSFGRVLDTQYF.

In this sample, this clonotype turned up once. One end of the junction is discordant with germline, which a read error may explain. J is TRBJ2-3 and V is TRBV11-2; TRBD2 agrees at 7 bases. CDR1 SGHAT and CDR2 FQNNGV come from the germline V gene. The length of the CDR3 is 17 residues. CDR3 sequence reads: CASSLIRLAASTNTQYF. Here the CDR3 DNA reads TGTGCCAGCAGCTTAATTAGGCTAGCGGCTAGCACAAATACGCAGTATTTT.

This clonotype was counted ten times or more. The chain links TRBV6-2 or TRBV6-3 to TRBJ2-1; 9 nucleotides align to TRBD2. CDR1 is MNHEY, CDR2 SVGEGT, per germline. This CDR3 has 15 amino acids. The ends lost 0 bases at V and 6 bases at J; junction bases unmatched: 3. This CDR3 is CASSYSGGGANEQFF. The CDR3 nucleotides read TGTGCCAGCAGTTACTCGGGCGGGGGGGCCAATGAGCAGTTCTTC.

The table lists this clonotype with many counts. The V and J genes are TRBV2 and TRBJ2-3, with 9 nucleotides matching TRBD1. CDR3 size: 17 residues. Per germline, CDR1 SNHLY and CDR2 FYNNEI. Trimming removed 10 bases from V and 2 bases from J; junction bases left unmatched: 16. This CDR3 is CANLVNVGQGITDTQYF. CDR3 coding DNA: TGTGCCAACCTCGTAAACGTGGGACAGGGCATCACAGATACGCAGTATTTT.

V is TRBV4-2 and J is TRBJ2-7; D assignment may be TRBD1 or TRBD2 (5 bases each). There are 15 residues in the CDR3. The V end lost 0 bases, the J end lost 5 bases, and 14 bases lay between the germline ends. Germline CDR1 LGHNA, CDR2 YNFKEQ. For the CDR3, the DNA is TGTGCCAGCAGCCAAGATCTCCGAGGGGCGGACGAGCAGTACTTC. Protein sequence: CASSQDLRGADEQYF.

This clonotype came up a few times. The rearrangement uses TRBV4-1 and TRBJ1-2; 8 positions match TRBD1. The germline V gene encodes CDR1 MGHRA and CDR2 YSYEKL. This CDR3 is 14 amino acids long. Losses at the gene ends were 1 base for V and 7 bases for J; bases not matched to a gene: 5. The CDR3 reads CASSQGSGGLGYTF. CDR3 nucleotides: TGCGCCAGCAGCCAAGGTTCAGGGGGCCTTGGCTACACCTTC.

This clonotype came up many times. CDR3 nucleotides: TGTGCCAGCAGCCAAGATCTTTGGGTAGGCGGGGGCCGGGAAAATGAGCAGTTCTTC. The encoded protein is CASSQDLWVGGGRENEQFF. The chain joins TRBV3-1 to TRBJ2-1, with a tentative D call TRBD2 (7 bases). The V and J ends lost 0 bases and 7 bases respectively, with 25 bases between them. CDR1 LGHDT and CDR2 YNNKEL come from the germline V gene (reference sequence). The CDR3 has 19 residues.